This T cell receptor (beta chain) was sequenced during a study of Ad26.COV2.S vaccination and SARS-CoV-2 variants. Study-level information: Intramuscular Ad26.COV2.S doses were given once or twice, 56 days apart. Study findings and constraints: Spike-specific TCR breadth in vaccine recipients exceeded that seen in placebo recipients. Across vaccine and placebo recipients, the breadth of non-spike TCRs was similar.

Assay: immunoSEQ multiplex PCR; the TCRdb copy retains only in-frame clones and omits some. Altogether about 480,000 clones are present, roughly 85% being singletons, with the ten largest covering more than 10%. As concerns this clone: Antigen specificity is unknown.

V was shortened by 3 bases and J by 2 bases, with 11 bases between the two germline ends. Looked up from germline, CDR1 is SGHAT and CDR2 is FQNNGV. The CDR3 sequence is 14 residues long. Treatment defined: around 19 received Ad26.COV2.S at low or high dose, single or two shots; 5 received placebo; per-sample allocation not given. Day 63 after the first injection of vaccine or placebo was the sampling time. In Boston, an adult donor aged 18-55 years took part. This receptor was identified in a person between 18 and 65 years old who received the Ad26.COV2.S COVID-19 vaccine or a placebo. V is TRBV11-2 and J is TRBJ2-7; a weak D match, TRBD2 (5 bases). The source was peripheral blood, collected in a trial of Ad26.COV2.S vaccine versus placebo. This CDR3 reads CASSFTGGPYEQYF. The CDR3 coding sequence is TGTGCCAGCAGCTTTACCGGAGGTCCCTACGAGCAGTACTTC. Full variable domain (remainder filled in from reference TRBV11-2 and TRBJ2-7): EAGVAQSPRYKIIEKRQSVAFWCNPISGHATLYWYQQILGQGPKLLIQFQNNGVVDDSQLPKDRFSAERLKGVDSTLKIQPAKLEDSAVYLCASSFTGGPYEQYFGPGTRLTVT.